These T cell receptor beta chains were read from a single sample in a study of CD8 T cells in Susac syndrome. Via MiXCR, TCRdb re-called the immunoSEQ multiplex PCR reads, giving one row per CDR3 protein. This sample has some 170,000 distinct CDR3 sequences, with around 96% found just once. Sequencing was done on a sample of CD4+ T cells from PBMCs. The receptors come from a human donor in good health. CDR3s include the opening cysteine and the closing phenylalanine or tryptophan. A D gene is named only where the DNA matches it firmly. Where a row states a size, it is once, few, many or the class of an expanded clone; other rows omit it.

j_call cdr3_length v_call d_call clone_size cdr3_nt cdr3_aa
TRBJ2-2 13 TRBV2 TRBD1 NA TGTGCCAGCAGCCCAACAGGGGCCGGGGAGCTGTTTTTT CASSPTGAGELFF
TRBJ2-1 16 TRBV23-1 TRBD2 NA TGCGCCAGCAGTCACCGACTAGCGTACTCCTACAATGAGCAGTTCTTC CASSHRLAYSYNEQFF
TRBJ2-1 18 TRBV4-3 TRBD2 NA TGCGCCAGCAGCCAAGATAATCTAGCGGGAGGGGCCTACAATGAGCAGTTCTTC CASSQDNLAGGAYNEQFF
TRBJ1-4 14 TRBV29-1 TRBD1 NA TGCAGCGTTGTCCGGACAGGGGTCGGCGAAAAACTGTTTTTT CSVVRTGVGEKLFF
TRBJ2-7 15 TRBV6-2/TRBV6-3 TRBD2 NA TGTGCCAGCAGACCCGGACTAGCGGAAACGCGGGAGCAGTACTTC CASRPGLAETREQYF
TRBJ2-5 12 TRBV29-1 NA NA TGCAGCGTCGGGGGACAGAGGGAGACCCAGTACTTC CSVGGQRETQYF
TRBJ2-1 16 TRBV27 NA NA TGTGCCAGCAGCAGTCCCTGGGGGCGGGAGTTGCATGAGCAGTTCTTC CASSSPWGRELHEQFF
TRBJ2-3 18 TRBV27 TRBD2 NA TGTGCCAGCAGTTTACTAGCGGGAGGGACGGGACGCACAGATACGCAGTATTTT CASSLLAGGTGRTDTQYF
TRBJ2-1 14 TRBV28 NA NA TGTGCCAGCAGTTTATCCACAGGGAACGCTGAGCAGTTCTTC CASSLSTGNAEQFF
TRBJ2-2 15 TRBV20-1 NA NA TGCAGTGTTAAGAGGCGGGGAGCGGACACCGGGGAGCTGTTTTTT CSVKRRGADTGELFF
TRBJ1-5 12 TRBV20-1 NA NA TGCAGTGCTAGTTACAGTCATCAGCCCCAGCATTTT CSASYSHQPQHF
TRBJ2-5 14 TRBV4-3 NA NA TGCGCCAGCAGCCAGGAGACAGTAGCGGAGACCCAGTACTTC CASSQETVAETQYF
TRBJ2-2 15 TRBV19 NA NA TGTGCCAGTAGTATTAGGGGCGCAGGTCTAGGGGAGCTGTTTTTT CASSIRGAGLGELFF
TRBJ1-1 14 TRBV15 NA NA TGTGCCACCAGCAGAGGGGACTCGAACACTGAAGCTTTCTTT CATSRGDSNTEAFF
TRBJ2-3 14 TRBV30 TRBD2 NA TGTGCCTGGGATGACCGGGAGGGGGCAGATACGCAGTATTTT CAWDDREGADTQYF
TRBJ2-1 15 TRBV27 TRBD2 NA TGTGCCAGCAGCCAACCGGGACTAGCGGTTAATGAGCAGTTCTTC CASSQPGLAVNEQFF
TRBJ1-1 13 TRBV20-1 NA NA TGCAGTGCTACCCAGGGGATGAACACTGAAGCTTTCTTT CSATQGMNTEAFF
TRBJ1-2 13 TRBV3-1 NA NA TGTGCCAGCAGCCAGAAGACAGGATCTGGCTACACCTTC CASSQKTGSGYTF
TRBJ2-7 11 TRBV29-1 NA few TGCAGCGTCCGCGGCTCCTACGAGCAGTACTTC CSVRGSYEQYF
TRBJ2-7 15 TRBV20-1 TRBD2 NA TGCAGTGCTAGAGATCCCCGGGAGGCCCCCTACGAGCAGTACTTC CSARDPREAPYEQYF
TRBJ2-5 14 TRBV20-1 NA NA TGCAGTGCTCTGTTGGCAGGGAAAGGGGAGACCCAGTACTTC CSALLAGKGETQYF
TRBJ2-1 15 TRBV24-1 NA NA TGTGCCACCAGTGAGGTAAATGCTGGGTTTGATGAGCAGTTCTTC CATSEVNAGFDEQFF
TRBJ2-3 16 TRBV27 NA NA TGTGCCAGCAGTCCAAACCTGGGGATCAGCACAGATACGCAGTATTTT CASSPNLGISTDTQYF
TRBJ2-7 12 TRBV30 NA NA TGTGCCTGGAGTGTCATAGCAGCCGAGCAGTACTTC CAWSVIAAEQYF
TRBJ2-5 15 TRBV27 TRBD2 NA TGTGCCAGCTCGGATAGCGGGATGAGTGGGGAGACCCAGTACTTC CASSDSGMSGETQYF
TRBJ1-1 14 TRBV4-3 NA NA TGCGCCAGCAGCCAAACAGAGCGGTACACTGAAGCTTTCTTT CASSQTERYTEAFF
TRBJ2-7 15 TRBV5-1 TRBD2 few TGTGCCAGCAGCTTAGGTACTAGCGGTTCCTACGAGCAGTACTTC CASSLGTSGSYEQYF
TRBJ2-1 13 TRBV20-1 TRBD2 NA TGCAGTGCTAGGACTAGCGGGAGATGGGAGCAGTTCTTC CSARTSGRWEQFF
TRBJ1-2 13 TRBV5-4 TRBD1 NA TGTGCCAGCAGCTTGGTGGGGACAGATGGCTACACCTTC CASSLVGTDGYTF
TRBJ1-4 16 TRBV15 NA NA TGTGCCACCAGCACAGGAGTGTGGGGGTCTTTTGAAAAACTGTTTTTT CATSTGVWGSFEKLFF
TRBJ1-1 13 TRBV28 NA NA TGTGCCAGCAGTTTCTGGAGGAACACTGAAGCTTTCTTT CASSFWRNTEAFF
TRBJ2-1 15 TRBV12-3/TRBV12-4 NA NA TGTGCCAGCAGCCTACATAGCGACTCCTACAATGAGCAGTTCTTC CASSLHSDSYNEQFF
TRBJ1-1 13 TRBV3-1 NA NA TGTGCCAGCAGCCAAGTTTTGGACACTGAAGCTTTCTTT CASSQVLDTEAFF
TRBJ1-1 15 TRBV30 TRBD1 NA TGTGCCTGGAGTCCCCCGGACAGGGGGCTTACTGAAGCTTTCTTT CAWSPPDRGLTEAFF
TRBJ1-5 15 TRBV20-1 TRBD1 NA TGCAGTGCTAGCCTCTGGGGACAGGGTGGTCAGCCCCAGCATTTT CSASLWGQGGQPQHF
TRBJ2-7 15 TRBV29-1 NA NA TGCAGCGTTGGGACAACTGCCGGGTTTAGAAACGAGCAGTACTTC CSVGTTAGFRNEQYF
TRBJ2-1 13 TRBV6-6 NA NA TGTGCCAGCAGTTACACCACAGACAATGAGCAGTTCTTC CASSYTTDNEQFF
TRBJ1-2 11 TRBV20-1 NA NA TGCAGTGCTAAGGACTTCTATGGCTACACCTTC CSAKDFYGYTF